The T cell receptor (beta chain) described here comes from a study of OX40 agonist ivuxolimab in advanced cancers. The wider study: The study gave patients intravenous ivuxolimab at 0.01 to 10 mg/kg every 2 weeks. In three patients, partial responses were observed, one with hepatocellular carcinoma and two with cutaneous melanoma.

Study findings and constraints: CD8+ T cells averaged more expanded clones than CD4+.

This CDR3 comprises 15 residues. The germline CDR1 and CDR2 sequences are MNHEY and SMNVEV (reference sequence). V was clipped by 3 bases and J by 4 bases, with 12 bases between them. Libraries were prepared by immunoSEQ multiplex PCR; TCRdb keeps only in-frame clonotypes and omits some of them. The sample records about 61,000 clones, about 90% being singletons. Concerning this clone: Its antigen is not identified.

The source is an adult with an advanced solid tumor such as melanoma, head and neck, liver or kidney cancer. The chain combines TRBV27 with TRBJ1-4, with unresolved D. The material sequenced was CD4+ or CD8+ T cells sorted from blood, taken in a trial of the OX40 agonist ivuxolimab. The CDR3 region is CASSFGPDLNEKLFF. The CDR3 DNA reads TGTGCCAGCAGTTTTGGGCCGGACCTTAATGAAAAACTGTTTTTT.